This T cell receptor beta chain was profiled in a study of T cell responses to AZD1222 COVID-19 vaccine. Method: immunoSEQ multiplex PCR; TCRdb's copy keeps in-frame clones and lacks some. The data hold about 100,000 clones, with 70% to 90% observed a single time. General study points: Distributed over spike, vaccine-associated CD4 TCRs predominated at 160-218 and 743-854.

Details on this clone: Its antigen is unidentified.

The CDR3 contains 12 residues. V was shortened by 7 bases and J by 7 bases, with 13 bases between the two germline ends. This chain uses TRBV23-1 with TRBJ1-1, with a possible D match to TRBD1 (6 bases). TRBV23-1 is given ORF status, its function remaining uncertain. The sequence derives from an adult in good health. This specimen consisted of peripheral blood, obtained on day 0 of MenACWY control vaccination. This CDR3 reads CASTEKGHEAFF. The CDR3 region has the DNA TGCGCCAGCACGGAAAAGGGACATGAAGCTTTCTTT.